These T cell receptor beta chains were read from a single sample in a study of STAT5B mutations in CD4+ large granular lymphocyte leukemia. Measured with immunoSEQ multiplex PCR; TCRdb has only the in-frame clones, and not every one. The sample has 30,000 to 40,000 clones; approximately 85% are singletons. The sequencing input was CD4+ T cells from blood buffy coats. The receptors were sampled from a human donor in good health. Both conserved end residues are part of each CDR3. A D gene is named only where the DNA matches it firmly. The listing skips clone size in some rows; elsewhere it reads once, few, many or a size class.

d_gene | abundance | j_gene | v_gene | CDR3nt | CDR3aa
TRBD2 | NA | TRBJ2-1 | TRBV14 | TGTGCCAGCAGCCGACAAACTAGCGGGGCCCTCGACAATGAGCAGTTCTTC | CASSRQTSGALDNEQFF
NA | NA | TRBJ2-7 | TRBV6-6 | TGTGCCAGCACTGGAGGGGGGGGGCCCCCCTACGAGCAGTACTTC | CASTGGGGPPYEQYF
TRBD1 | NA | TRBJ2-4 | TRBV30 | TGTGCCTGGAGTCCAGGGGGCCTGGCCAAAAACATTCAGTACTTC | CAWSPGGLAKNIQYF
NA | NA | TRBJ2-4 | TRBV5-6 | TGTGCCAGCAGCTTGGGGGCACGAGGGACTGACATTCAGTACTTC | CASSLGARGTDIQYF
TRBD1 | once | TRBJ1-1 | TRBV5-6 | TGTGCCAGCAGCCCGAGGACAGGGGAAGCTTTCTTT | CASSPRTGEAFF
NA | NA | TRBJ2-5 | TRBV19 | TGTGCCAGTAGTATACCTAGCGAGGAGACCCAGTACTTC | CASSIPSEETQYF
TRBD2 | NA | TRBJ2-3 | TRBV29-1 | TGCAGCGTTGATAGGCTAGCGGGAGTAAGCACAGATACGCAGTATTTT | CSVDRLAGVSTDTQYF
TRBD1 | NA | TRBJ1-2 | TRBV4-2 | TGTGCCAGCAGCTACCCTGACAGGGAGAACTATGGCTACACCTTC | CASSYPDRENYGYTF
NA | once | TRBJ2-3 | TRBV6-1 | TGTGCCAGCAGTGAAGCGGGGGAATTTGCAGATACGCAGTATTTT | CASSEAGEFADTQYF
NA | NA | TRBJ1-1 | TRBV5-1 | TGCGCCAGCAGCCTGGGACTCATGAACACTGAAGCTTTCTTT | CASSLGLMNTEAFF
NA | few | TRBJ2-5 | TRBV7-9 | TGTGCCAGCAGGTTCGGGGAGACCCAGTACTTC | CASRFGETQYF
TRBD1 | NA | TRBJ1-2 | TRBV7-3 | TGTGCCAGCAGCGAACAGGGGCAGGAAGGCTACACCTTC | CASSEQGQEGYTF
TRBD2 | NA | TRBJ2-3 | TRBV13 | TGTGCCAGCAGCTTTACTAGCGGGGGCACAGATACGCAGTATTTT | CASSFTSGGTDTQYF
NA | NA | TRBJ1-5 | TRBV30 | TGTGCCTGGAGTACACAGGGTGGTCAGCCCCAGCATTTT | CAWSTQGGQPQHF
TRBD1 | NA | TRBJ1-1 | TRBV29-1 | TGCAGCGTCGCTCTCAGGGGGCTGAACACTGAAGCTTTCTTT | CSVALRGLNTEAFF
NA | NA | TRBJ1-1 | TRBV5-1 | TGCGCCAGCGGGACGGGGAACGAAGCTTTCTTT | CASGTGNEAFF
NA | NA | TRBJ2-1 | TRBV4-3 | TGCGCCAGCAGCCGAGGAAATGAGCAGTTCTTC | CASSRGNEQFF
NA | NA | TRBJ2-7 | TRBV5-4 | TGTGCCAGCAGCCGTGACCAACGCCCTGAGCAGTACTTC | CASSRDQRPEQYF
TRBD1 | NA | TRBJ2-7 | TRBV14 | TGTGCCAGCAGCCCCGACAGGGGCCAATCCTACGAGCAGTACTTC | CASSPDRGQSYEQYF
NA | NA | TRBJ2-1 | TRBV21-1 | TGTGCCAGCAGCAAACCCCTTTCAGGAAATTATTTCTTC | CASSKPLSGNYFF
NA | NA | TRBJ2-7 | TRBV18 | TGTGCCAGCTCACCCCGCGGGGCAGAGGACGAGCAGTACTTC | CASSPRGAEDEQYF
TRBD2 | NA | TRBJ2-7 | TRBV13 | TGTGCCAGCAGCTCAACTAGCGGGTCCTCCTACGAGCAGTACTTC | CASSSTSGSSYEQYF
NA | NA | TRBJ1-3 | TRBV4-1 | TGCGCCAGCAGCCGGCAGACCGACTCTGGAAACACCATATATTTT | CASSRQTDSGNTIYF
NA | NA | TRBJ1-1 | TRBV11-1 | TGTGCCTCCACGGCAGGACTGAACACTGAAGCTTTCTTT | CASTAGLNTEAFF
NA | NA | TRBJ1-2 | TRBV6-5 | TGTGCCAGCAAGCAGGGCTATGGCTACACCTTC | CASKQGYGYTF
NA | NA | TRBJ2-2 | TRBV27 | TGTGCCAGCAACCTGAGGGGAGACAGGATGAACACCGGGGAGCTGTTTTTT | CASNLRGDRMNTGELFF
NA | NA | TRBJ2-1 | TRBV28 | TGTGCCAGCAGTTTACCCTCGGGACTTTCCTACAATGAGCAGTTCTTC | CASSLPSGLSYNEQFF
TRBD2 | once | TRBJ2-2 | TRBV5-6 | TGTGCCAGCAAGACTAGCGGGAGGGGGGAGCTGTTTTTT | CASKTSGRGELFF
NA | NA | TRBJ2-1 | TRBV15 | TGTGCCACCAGCGAGAGGAAGACAGACTACAATGAGCAGTTCTTC | CATSERKTDYNEQFF
TRBD2 | NA | TRBJ2-7 | TRBV10-2 | TGCGCCAGCAGTGAAGCGGGAGGGCCGGACGAGCAGTACTTC | CASSEAGGPDEQYF
TRBD2 | NA | TRBJ2-3 | TRBV5-1 | TGCGCCAGCAGCGAGACTCCGGGACTAGCGGGGGGGCGGCCGCAGTATTTT | CASSETPGLAGGRPQYF
NA | NA | TRBJ2-5 | TRBV5-1 | TGCGCCAGCAAAATACAGGGGGGGGAGACCCAGTACTTC | CASKIQGGETQYF
TRBD2 | NA | TRBJ2-1 | TRBV19 | TGTGCCAGTAGGCCCAGGGCTAGCGGGAGCGGGGGTAATGAGCAGTTCTTC | CASRPRASGSGGNEQFF
NA | NA | TRBJ2-1 | TRBV13 | TGTGCCAGCAGATTATGGTCAGGGAGGTATGAGCAGTTCTTC | CASRLWSGRYEQFF
NA | NA | TRBJ2-1 | TRBV6-1 | TGTGCCAGCAGTGAACAGGGGACCCCAGGGAATGAGCAGTTCTTC | CASSEQGTPGNEQFF
TRBD2 | NA | TRBJ2-2 | TRBV5-1 | TGCGCCAGCAGCGTACGACTAGCGGGAGGCCTCGCGAACACCGGGGAGCTGTTTTTT | CASSVRLAGGLANTGELFF
TRBD2 | NA | TRBJ2-7 | TRBV6-5 | TGTGCCAGCAGTTACTCGGCAGGGAGAGGGAGGGTCGAGCAGTACTTC | CASSYSAGRGRVEQYF
NA | NA | TRBJ1-1 | TRBV30 | TGTGCCTGGAGTGGGGGAGGCACTGAAGCTTTCTTT | CAWSGGGTEAFF
NA | NA | TRBJ2-5 | TRBV5-1 | TGCGCCAGCAGCTTGGCCGGAGAGACCCAGTACTTC | CASSLAGETQYF
TRBD1 | NA | TRBJ1-1 | TRBV7-6 | TGTGCCAGCAGCTTAGGAGGGACAGGAAGAACTGAAGCTTTCTTT | CASSLGGTGRTEAFF
TRBD2 | NA | TRBJ2-1 | TRBV6-1 | TGTGCCAGCAGTGGCCCGATGACTAGCGGGTCGAGGAATGAGCAGTTCTTC | CASSGPMTSGSRNEQFF
NA | NA | TRBJ2-5 | TRBV7-3 | TGTGCCAGCAGCTTAAGCGGGGTTCAAGAGACCCAGTACTTC | CASSLSGVQETQYF
NA | NA | TRBJ2-5 | TRBV19 | TGTGCCAGTAGTATTCGGCCAGGCGACCAAGAGACCCAGTACTTC | CASSIRPGDQETQYF
TRBD1 | NA | TRBJ2-3 | TRBV2 | TGTGCCAGCAGCGGACAGGGAATTTCAGCAGATACGCAGTATTTT | CASSGQGISADTQYF
NA | NA | TRBJ2-7 | TRBV6-1 | TGTGCCAGCAGTGAAGCCGGCGGCGCCTACGAGCAGTACTTC | CASSEAGGAYEQYF
TRBD1 | NA | TRBJ2-7 | TRBV10-3 | TGTGCCATCACTGGGACAGATGTCTACGAGCAGTACTTC | CAITGTDVYEQYF
NA | few | TRBJ2-7 | TRBV5-1 | TGCGCCAGCCAGGACTCCTACGAGCAGTACTTC | CASQDSYEQYF
NA | NA | TRBJ2-3 | TRBV28 | TGTGCCAGCAGACCTTTTTCAGGGGTAAAAACAGATACGCAGTATTTT | CASRPFSGVKTDTQYF
TRBD2 | NA | TRBJ2-2 | TRBV27 | TGTGCCAGCGGAGGGGACTACCCGAACACCGGGGAGCTGTTTTTT | CASGGDYPNTGELFF
NA | once | TRBJ2-7 | TRBV30 | TGTGCCTGGAGTGGGGGCGGCTCCGGAAAAAACTCCTACGAGCAGTACTTC | CAWSGGGSGKNSYEQYF
NA | NA | TRBJ1-2 | TRBV4-2 | TGTGCCAGCAGCCAAGGAGGCAGCCGGGGGGTAGGAGGCTACACCTTC | CASSQGGSRGVGGYTF